The clone carrying this T cell receptor beta chain is categorized as medium-sized (0.01 to 0.1%). The data are from a study of blood T cell repertoires in COVID-19. Some clones are missing from TCRdb's copy, which holds only in-frame ones; the method was immunoSEQ multiplex PCR. This sample has some 490,000 clones, with around 85% found just once. Germline assignment: CDR1 LGHDT and CDR2 YNNKEL (reference sequence). CDR3 length: 15 amino acids. V was shortened by 3 bases and J by 0 bases, with 9 bases between the two germline ends. This receptor was identified in a woman aged 55-69 years who had recovered from COVID-19. The V gene is TRBV3-1 (or the pseudogene TRBV3-2), the J gene TRBJ2-4, with D possibly TRBD1 on 5 matching bases. The sample was PBMCs or T cells enriched from blood (not recorded which). This chain's CDR3 is CASSQDIQAKNIQYF. CDR3 nucleotide sequence: TGTGCCAGCAGCCAGGACATTCAAGCCAAAAACATTCAGTACTTC.